The TCR beta chain under discussion was sequenced for a study of cytomegalovirus exposure and HLA in healthy donors. On the study more broadly: In a previous analysis, around 110 million unique TCR beta sequences were found from 150 million to 200 million T cells. Out of approximately 400 genotyped donors, less than 85% belonged to the Caucasian-associated ancestry cluster.

Whole-study findings and limits: In a later analysis, V- and J-gene trimming of beta chains associated with a DCLRE1C missense variant, replicated independently.

To note about this clone: The antigen is undetermined.

The PCR had 60 Vbeta and 13 Jbeta primers. The protocol was immunoSEQ multiplex PCR, while the TCRdb copy is restricted to in-frame clones and leaves out a portion. Of 150,000 to 200,000 clones listed, around 82% are singletons. V lost 8 bases and J lost 7, with 21 bases in between. The germline V gene has CDR1 LNHDA and CDR2 SQIVND (reference sequence). The CDR3 covers 14 residues. The sequence derives from a young woman in good health and CMV-seropositive. Sequencing was performed on PBMCs. This rearrangement joins TRBV19 to TRBJ2-7; maybe TRBD2 (5 bases). CDR3 sequence (DNA): TGTGCCAGTTCTTCTCTCCGGGTTTCGGGGGAGCAGTACTTC. Amino acids: CASSSLRVSGEQYF. The whole variable domain, filled in from reference TRBV19 and TRBJ2-7, reads DGGITQSPKYLFRKEGQNVTLSCEQNLNHDAMYWYRQDPGQGLRLIYYSQIVNDFQKGDIAEGYSVSREKKESFPLTVTSAQKNPTAFYLCASSSLRVSGEQYFGPGTRLTVT.